Shown below are 20 T cell receptor beta chains from a single sample sequenced in a study of cytomegalovirus exposure and HLA in healthy donors. The primer mix had 60 Vbeta and 13 Jbeta primers. Libraries were prepared by immunoSEQ multiplex PCR; TCRdb keeps only in-frame clonotypes and omits some of them. The sample has roughly 150,000 clones, 65% to 70% seen once. The specimen was PBMCs. Every receptor here comes from a man in his thirties or forties in good health and CMV-seropositive.

The chain recombines TRBV30 with TRBJ1-2; D is perhaps TRBD1 (6 bases). Trimming took off 0 bases at V and 8 bases at J, with 16 bases between the two ends. The germline V gene has CDR1 GTSNPN and CDR2 SVGIG (reference sequence). The CDR3 has 14 residues. CDR3 amino acids: CAWSVQGRDKGYTF. CDR3 in DNA: TGTGCCTGGAGTGTACAGGGCAGGGATAAGGGCTACACCTTC.

This chain uses TRBV19 with TRBJ2-5; possible D gene TRBD2, 5 bases. The J call may not be correct, given that the DNA end is closer to TRBJ2-7. CDR1 LNHDA and CDR2 SQIVND come from the germline V gene (reference sequence). The CDR3 extends over 14 amino acids. CDR3 sequence (DNA): TGTGCCAGTAGAACCACCGGGGTACCCTACGAGCAGTACTTC. It specifies CASRTTGVPYEQYF.

The chain couples TRBV6-6 to TRBJ1-1; no clear D. This CDR3 comprises 13 residues. Germline values: CDR1 MNHNY, CDR2 SVGAGI (reference sequence). Trimming cost V 2 bases and J 8 bases, with 12 bases left between them. The CDR3 here is CASSYVGDAEAFF. The CDR3 DNA reads as TGTGCCAGCAGTTACGTCGGGGATGCGGAAGCTTTCTTT.

Comments on this clone: The junction and the germline gene differ at one end; a read error may be behind it. The chain couples TRBV7-9 to TRBJ2-5; D gene unclear. The CDR3 totals 15 residues. Germline assignment: CDR1 SEHNR and CDR2 FQNEAQ (reference sequence). DNA for the CDR3: TGTTCCAGCAGCTTAAGCCTGCCCGTACAAGAGACCCAGTACTTC. Amino acids: CSSSLSLPVQETQYF.

This chain connects TRBV4-1 to TRBJ1-1, with D possibly being TRBD1 (6 bases). The CDR3 is 14 residues long. Germline CDR1 reads MGHRA; CDR2 reads YSYEKL. With 4 bases removed from V and 3 bases from J, the gap between germline ends came to 12 bases. DNA for the CDR3: TGCGCCAGCAGCCCACAGGCAGGGGACACTGAAGCTTTCTTT. This gives the protein CASSPQAGDTEAFF.

This chain links TRBV5-1 with TRBJ1-2; the match to TRBD1 covers 10 bases. The CDR3 totals 14 residues. The junction had 5 bases not matched to a gene; V was cut back by 4 bases and J by 5 bases. The germline V gene has CDR1 SGHRS and CDR2 YFSETQ. The CDR3 loop reads CASSPGTGVYGYTF. In DNA form, the CDR3 reads TGCGCCAGCAGCCCCGGGACAGGGGTTTATGGCTACACCTTC.

The chain carries TRBV12-5 and TRBJ2-3; 8 bases agree with TRBD2. The V gene end was trimmed by 6 bases and the J gene end by 7 bases; junction bases not matched to a gene: 9. There are 14 residues in the CDR3. CDR1 and CDR2 (germline): LGHNT, FRNRAP. This CDR3 is CASGRTSTTYTQYF. The CDR3 region has the DNA TGTGCTAGTGGCCGGACTAGCACGACCTATACGCAGTATTTT.

The chain links TRBV2 to TRBJ1-1, with TRBD1 identical over 11 bases. This CDR3 spans 16 amino acids. Germline CDR1 is SNHLY and CDR2 is FYNNEI. Trimming took 0 bases from V and 1 from J; bases not matched to a gene: 1. The CDR3 DNA reads TGTGCCAGCAGTGAAGCGGGGACAGGGGGGAACACTGAAGCTTTCTTT. Its protein product is CASSEAGTGGNTEAFF.

This clone was seen a few times. The J gene is TRBJ2-7, the V gene TRBV27; 10 bases fit TRBD1. J was trimmed by 7 bases and V by 6 bases; bases with no gene match: 0. This CDR3 comprises 11 residues. Per germline, CDR1 MNHEY and CDR2 SMNVEV (reference sequence). The CDR3 nucleotides read TGTGCCAGCAGGGGACAGGGGGAGCAGTACTTC. Translation gives CASRGQGEQYF.

The J gene is TRBJ2-1, the V gene TRBV7-6, with a possible D match to TRBD2 (6 bases). The CDR3 extends over 14 amino acids. Trimming removed 3 bases at V and 2 bases at J, with 8 bases between. CDR1 SGHVS and CDR2 FNYEAQ come from the germline V gene. The CDR3 DNA reads as TGTGCCAGCAGCTTGACGGGGGCCTACAATGAGCAGTTCTTC. This codes for CASSLTGAYNEQFF. Using reference TRBV7-6 and TRBJ2-1 for the parts outside the CDR3, the full variable domain is GAGVSQSPRYKVTKRGQDVALRCDPISGHVSLYWYRQALGQGPEFLTYFNYEAQQDKSGLPNDRFSAERPEGSISTLTIQRTEQRDSAMYRCASSLTGAYNEQFFGPGTRLTVL.

V gene TRBV9 combines with J gene TRBJ2-7; D may be TRBD1 (5 bases). V was clipped by 0 bases and J by 3 bases, with 13 bases between them. The germline V gene encodes CDR1 SGDLS and CDR2 YYNGEE. This CDR3 comprises 15 residues. The CDR3 protein is CASSVAGSDYYEQYF. In DNA, the CDR3 is TGTGCCAGCAGCGTAGCAGGGTCCGATTACTACGAGCAGTACTTC.

The chain uses TRBV2 and TRBJ2-5, with TRBD1 matching 8 bases. V lost 6 bases, J lost 2 bases, and 2 bases stayed unmatched. This CDR3 comprises 13 residues. Germline V gives CDR1 SNHLY, CDR2 FYNNEI. The CDR3: CASRQGVQETQYF. CDR3 DNA sequence: TGTGCCAGCAGACAGGGGGTTCAAGAGACCCAGTACTTC.

The chain joins TRBV19 to TRBJ2-7, with D hard to call. CDR3 length equals 14 residues. Germline CDR1 reads LNHDA; CDR2 reads SQIVND (reference sequence). V was shortened by 3 bases and J by 2 bases, with 11 bases between the two germline ends. The CDR3 protein is CASSITSVAYEQYF. CDR3 nucleotide sequence: TGTGCCAGTAGTATTACGAGCGTAGCCTACGAGCAGTACTTC.

J is TRBJ2-5 and V is TRBV5-4; unclear D gene. CDR3 length equals 15 residues. Germline CDR1 reads SGHNT; CDR2 reads YYREEE (reference sequence). V dropped 2 bases and J dropped 5 bases, with 16 bases sitting between them. CDR3 loop: CASSFWSPVEETQYF. CDR3 coding DNA: TGTGCCAGCAGCTTTTGGTCCCCGGTGGAGGAGACCCAGTACTTC.

This clone was recorded a few times. The gene calls are TRBV9 and TRBJ2-5, with 11 bases matching TRBD2. Losses at the gene ends were 0 bases for V and 3 bases for J; bases not matched to a gene: 7. The length of the CDR3 is 17 residues. Germline lookup yields CDR1 SGDLS and CDR2 YYNGEE. CDR3 coding DNA: TGTGCCAGCAGCGTAGGGATTAGCGGGAGGGAGAAAGAGACCCAGTACTTC. Residues: CASSVGISGREKETQYF.

This chain links TRBV5-1 with TRBJ2-7; TRBD1 matches at 8 bases. Germline loops: CDR1 SGHRS, CDR2 YFSETQ. With 2 bases clipped from V and 3 bases from J, the junction kept 10 bases outside the gene matches. CDR3 length equals 16 residues. The CDR3 loop reads CASSFGAGGAGYEQYF. The DNA of the CDR3 is TGCGCCAGCAGCTTTGGGGCAGGGGGCGCCGGCTACGAGCAGTACTTC.

The chain combines TRBV27 with TRBJ2-2; D is ambiguous. The V end lost 5 bases, the J end lost 8 bases, and 9 bases lay between the germline ends. Germline CDR1 reads MNHEY; CDR2 reads SMNVEV (reference sequence). This CDR3 region has 12 residues. The CDR3 sequence is CASSTARGELFF. The CDR3 DNA sequence: TGTGCCAGCAGTACCGCCCGGGGGGAGCTGTTTTTT.

CDR3 sequence reads: CASSEGCLDTYEQYF. The CDR3 DNA follows: TGTGCCAGCAGTGAAGGGTGCCTCGACACCTACGAGCAGTACTTC. The rearrangement uses TRBV6-1 and TRBJ2-7; D is unclear. Trimming took 1 base from V and 2 from J, leaving 12 bases between them. Per the germline V gene, CDR1 is MNHNS and CDR2 is SASEGT. The CDR3 sequence is 15 residues long.

This chain joins TRBV19 and TRBJ2-7; 8 bases are a match to TRBD2. The CDR3 loop spans 15 amino acids. The V and J ends lost 1 base and 6 bases, in that order; junction bases with no gene match: 8. Germline V gives CDR1 LNHDA, CDR2 SQIVND (reference sequence). CDR3 residues: CASSIVGAGVPEQYF. The CDR3 coding sequence is TGTGCCAGTAGTATAGTGGGAGCGGGAGTCCCCGAGCAGTACTTC.

This clone turned up a few times. The V and J genes are TRBV10-1 and TRBJ2-7; TRBD2 matches at 7 bases. This CDR3 spans 16 amino acids. J gave up 2 bases and V 3 bases, and 10 bases lay outside the gene matches. Germline lookup yields CDR1 WNHNN and CDR2 SYGVQD (reference sequence). CDR3 sequence: CASSDPTGGGPYEQYF. The CDR3 region has the DNA TGCGCCAGCAGTGACCCTACGGGGGGAGGGCCCTACGAGCAGTACTTC.